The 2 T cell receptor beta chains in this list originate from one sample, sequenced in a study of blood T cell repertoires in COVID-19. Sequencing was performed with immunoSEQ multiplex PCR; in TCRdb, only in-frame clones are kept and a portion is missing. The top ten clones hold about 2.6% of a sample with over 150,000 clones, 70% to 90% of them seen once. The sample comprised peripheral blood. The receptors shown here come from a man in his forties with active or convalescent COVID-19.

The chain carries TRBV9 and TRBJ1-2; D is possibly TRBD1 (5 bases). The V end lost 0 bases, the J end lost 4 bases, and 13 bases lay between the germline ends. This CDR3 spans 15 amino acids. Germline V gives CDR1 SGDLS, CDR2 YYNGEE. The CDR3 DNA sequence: TGTGCCAGCAGCGTAGGGGATGACAGAGCCTATGGCTACACCTTC. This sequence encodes CASSVGDDRAYGYTF.

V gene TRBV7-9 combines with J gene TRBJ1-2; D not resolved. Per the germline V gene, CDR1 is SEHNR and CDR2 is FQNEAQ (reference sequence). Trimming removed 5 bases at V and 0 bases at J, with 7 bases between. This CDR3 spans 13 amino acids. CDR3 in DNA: TGTGCCAGCAGCCCGACACCTAACTATGGCTACACCTTC. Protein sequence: CASSPTPNYGYTF.